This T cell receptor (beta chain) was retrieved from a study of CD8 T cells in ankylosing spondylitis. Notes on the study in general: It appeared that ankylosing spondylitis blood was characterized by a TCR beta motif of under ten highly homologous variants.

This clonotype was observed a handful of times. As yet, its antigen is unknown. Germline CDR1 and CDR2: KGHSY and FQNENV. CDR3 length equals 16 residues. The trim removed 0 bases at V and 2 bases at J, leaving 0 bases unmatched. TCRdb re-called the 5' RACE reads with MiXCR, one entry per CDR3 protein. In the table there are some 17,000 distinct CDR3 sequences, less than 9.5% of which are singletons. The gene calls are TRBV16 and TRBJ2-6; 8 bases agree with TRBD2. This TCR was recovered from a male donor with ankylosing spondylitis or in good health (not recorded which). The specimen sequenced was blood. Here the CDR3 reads CASSQSGGAGANVLTF. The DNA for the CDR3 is TGTGCCAGCAGCCAATCCGGGGGGGCTGGGGCCAACGTCCTGACTTTC.